This T cell receptor (beta chain) was sequenced during a study of cytotoxic CD8 clonotypes in ibrutinib-treated CLL. Whole-study results and caveats: Contraction or stability on treatment was seen for public clonotypes, which were uncommon. Clonality climbed at ibrutinib response, then dropped toward baseline at progression.

The CDR3 is 15 amino acids. V was pared by 4 bases and J by 4 bases, with 17 bases between. Germline V gene sequence: CDR1 SGHDT, CDR2 YYEEEE. This clone was found a few times. Its antigen is as yet unknown. With sequencing, the targeted depth ranged from 1 in 200,000 to 1 in 1 million T cells. Sequenced by immunoSEQ multiplex PCR; TCRdb stores in-frame clones only, minus some. This repertoire shows 150,000 to 200,000 clones, around 84% found once; its top ten account for roughly 1.9%. The gene calls are TRBV5-6 and TRBJ1-1, with D perhaps TRBD1 (6 bases). The sequences come from PBMCs, collected after 12 months of ibrutinib treatment. The TCR comes from a human donor with chronic lymphocytic leukemia. The CDR3 loop is CASSPEVQGRTEAFF. The CDR3 DNA sequence: TGTGCCAGCAGCCCAGAGGTACAGGGCCGCACTGAAGCTTTCTTT. Looking up the rest from reference TRBV5-6 and TRBJ1-1 gives the full variable domain: DAGVTQSPTHLIKTRGQQVTLRCSPKSGHDTVSWYQQALGQGPQFIFQYYEEEERQRGNFPDRFSGHQFPNYSSELNVNALLLGDSALYLCASSPEVQGRTEAFFGQGTRLTVV.